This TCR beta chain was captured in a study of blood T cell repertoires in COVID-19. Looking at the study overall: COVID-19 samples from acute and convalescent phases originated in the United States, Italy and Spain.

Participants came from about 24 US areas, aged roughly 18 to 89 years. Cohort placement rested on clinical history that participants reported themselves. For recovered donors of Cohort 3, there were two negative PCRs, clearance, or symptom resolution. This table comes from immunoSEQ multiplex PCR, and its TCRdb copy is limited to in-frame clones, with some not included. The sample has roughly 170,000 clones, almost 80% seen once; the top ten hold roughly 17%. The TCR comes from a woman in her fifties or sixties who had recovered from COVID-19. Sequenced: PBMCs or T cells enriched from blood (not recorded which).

The CDR3 spells CASRGQTNEKLFF. Here the CDR3 DNA reads TGCGCCAGCAGAGGACAGACTAATGAAAAACTGTTTTTT. V and J are TRBV10-1 and TRBJ1-4; tentative D call: TRBD1 (6 bases). Trimming stripped 6 bases from V and 2 bases from J, with 7 bases between. The length of the CDR3 is 13 residues. CDR1 and CDR2 from the germline V gene are WNHNN and SYGVQD (reference sequence).